A single sample is the source of the 16 T cell receptor beta chains below, sequenced in a study of beta chain features in type 1 diabetes. General observations from the study: People with Type 1 diabetes carried modestly yet significantly shorter TCRB CDR3s in all four CD4+ subsets.

Their antigens are not known. The authors reverse transcribed all of the isolated RNA, so sequencing captured expressed TCRB transcripts. The data were produced by immunoSEQ multiplex PCR, yet TCRdb's version contains in-frame clones alone and is incomplete. The data show 300,000 to 450,000 clones, roughly 9.8% seen once. Sequenced sample: central memory CD4+ T cells from blood. The receptors were sampled from a man between 25 and 39 years old with type 1 diabetes.

This clone was seen only a few times. This chain links TRBV13 with TRBJ1-6; D is uncertain. Germline CDR1 and CDR2: PRHDT and FYEKMQ (reference sequence). The CDR3 has 12 amino acids. V lost 0 bases, J lost 10 bases, and 4 bases lay in between. CDR3 residues: CASSLGGSPLHF. The DNA for the CDR3 is TGTGCCAGCAGCTTAGGGGGATCACCCCTCCACTTT.

V gene TRBV7-2 combines with J gene TRBJ2-3, with D possibly called TRBD1 or TRBD2 (5 bases each). The CDR3 runs 14 residues. V lost 6 bases and J lost 5, with 15 bases in between. From germline, CDR1 is SGHTA and CDR2 FQGNSA. The CDR3 here is CASRERGAVDTQYF. The CDR3 DNA is TGTGCCAGCAGGGAGAGGGGTGCGGTAGATACGCAGTATTTT. Complete variable domain (other parts from reference TRBV7-2 and TRBJ2-3): GAGVSQSPSNKVTEKGKDVELRCDPISGHTALYWYRQSLGQGLEFLIYFQGNSAPDKSGLPSDRFSAERTGGSVSTLTIQRTQQEDSAVYLCASRERGAVDTQYFGPGTRLTVL.

V gene TRBV30 combines with J gene TRBJ2-7, with a possible D match to TRBD1 (7 bases). The CDR3 is made up of 13 amino acids. Germline V lookup: CDR1 GTSNPN, CDR2 SVGIG (reference sequence). Between the trimmed V and J ends, which lost 4 bases and 5 bases, there was a span of 15 bases. In DNA form, the CDR3 reads TGTGCCTGGATAATCCAGGGGGGACACGAGCAGTACTTC. Translating gives CAWIIQGGHEQYF. Full variable domain (missing parts from reference TRBV30 and TRBJ2-7): SQTIHQWPATLVQPVGSPLSLECTVEGTSNPNLYWYRQAAGRGLQLLFYSVGIGQISSEVPQNLSASRPQDRQFILSSKKLLLSDSGFYLCAWIIQGGHEQYFGPGTRLTVT.

The chain has TRBV5-4 and TRBJ1-4; weak D call: TRBD1 (6 bases). Deletions cut 0 bases from V and 0 bases from J, with 9 bases between. CDR1 SGHNT and CDR2 YYREEE come from the germline V gene (reference sequence). CDR3 size: 16 residues. The CDR3 DNA follows: TGTGCCAGCAGCTTGGGAGAGGGGGCAACTAATGAAAAACTGTTTTTT. This gives the protein CASSLGEGATNEKLFF.

The chain carries TRBV30 and TRBJ2-7; 10 nucleotides line up with TRBD2. Germline lookup yields CDR1 GTSNPN and CDR2 SVGIG (reference sequence). Trimming removed 3 bases from V and 5 bases from J; junction bases left unmatched: 7. The CDR3 is 14 amino acids. The CDR3 region is CAWRASGSTHEQYF. CDR3 bases: TGTGCCTGGAGGGCTAGCGGGAGTACCCACGAGCAGTACTTC.

The genes are TRBV18 and TRBJ1-1, with TRBD1 matching over 9 bases. The CDR3 contains 15 residues. Germline CDR1 reads KGHSH; CDR2 reads LQKENI. The trim removed 6 bases at V and 2 bases at J, leaving 7 bases unmatched. The CDR3 nucleotides read TGTGCCAGCTCGTATTGGACAGGGGATAACACTGAAGCTTTCTTT. Protein sequence: CASSYWTGDNTEAFF.

This clone was seen more than once but under ten times. In nucleotides, the CDR3 is TGTGCCAGTAGTATCGGGACAGCAAACTATGGCTACACCTTC. Its translation is CASSIGTANYGYTF. V and J are TRBV19 and TRBJ1-2, with TRBD1 identical over 7 bases. The V gene end was trimmed by 3 bases and the J gene end by 2 bases; junction bases not matched to a gene: 3. CDR1 and CDR2 from the germline V gene are LNHDA and SQIVND (reference sequence). The CDR3 is 14 residues long.

The V and J genes are TRBV7-6 and TRBJ2-1, with D perhaps TRBD2 (6 bases). The V gene lost 1 base and the J gene lost 8 bases, with 21 bases spanning the gap. CDR3 length: 17 amino acids. Germline V lookup: CDR1 SGHVS, CDR2 FNYEAQ. The chain's CDR3 is CASSLVGFGGALHEQFF. CDR3 in DNA: TGTGCCAGCAGCTTAGTAGGGTTCGGGGGAGCTTTGCATGAGCAGTTCTTC.

The rearrangement uses TRBV5-4 and TRBJ2-7, with TRBD1 matching over 9 bases. Germline assignment: CDR1 SGHNT and CDR2 YYREEE (reference sequence). This CDR3 spans 16 amino acids. Trimming cost V 4 bases and J 5 bases; bases outside gene matches: 13. DNA for the CDR3: TGTGCCAGCAGCCTCTATACCGGGACAGGGCTCGACGAGCAGTACTTC. It yields the protein CASSLYTGTGLDEQYF.

The chain has TRBV28 and TRBJ1-1; 8 bases match TRBD1. This CDR3 contains 14 residues. Trimming took 4 bases from V and 5 from J; bases not matched to a gene: 6. Germline CDR1 reads MDHEN; CDR2 reads SYDVKM. The DNA for the CDR3 is TGTGCCAGCAGTTCGACAGGGGAGAAGACTGAAGCTTTCTTT. Translated: CASSSTGEKTEAFF.

This clone occurred a few times. The sample carries other DNA sequences with the same CDR3. V is TRBV4-3 and J is TRBJ2-2, with 12 bases fitting TRBD2. The CDR3 is 16 residues long. Germline V lookup: CDR1 LGHNA, CDR2 YSLEER. V lost 1 base to trimming and J lost 6 bases; unmatched junction nucleotides: 3. The CDR3 spells CASSQATSGRAGELFF. CDR3 nucleotides: TGCGCCAGCAGCCAAGCGACTAGCGGGAGAGCCGGGGAGCTGTTTTTT.

There are a few counts of this clone. The CDR3 nucleotides read TGTGCCAGCAGCGGCGGACAGAATTACAATGAGCAGTTCTTC. This gives the protein CASSGGQNYNEQFF. This chain connects TRBV7-2 to TRBJ2-1, with D possibly being TRBD1 (6 bases). Germline V gene data show CDR1 as SGHTA and CDR2 as FQGNSA. V lost 5 bases and J lost 4, with 12 bases in between. The length of the CDR3 is 14 residues.

This clone has a count of ten or more. This chain connects TRBV28 to TRBJ2-3, with TRBD1 as a possible D gene (6 bases). Per germline, CDR1 MDHEN and CDR2 SYDVKM. The V end lost 5 bases, the J end lost 1 base, and 10 bases lay between the germline ends. This CDR3 spans 14 amino acids. CDR3 nucleotides: TGTGCCAGCAGTCCATGGACAGGCACAGATACGCAGTATTTT. This translates into CASSPWTGTDTQYF.

V is TRBV7-8 and J is TRBJ1-1; D is unclear. Germline V gives CDR1 SGHVS, CDR2 FQNEAQ. Deletions cut 2 bases from V and 7 bases from J, with 5 bases between. This CDR3 has 11 amino acids. The CDR3 sequence is CASSLQYEAFF. In DNA form, the CDR3 reads TGTGCCAGCAGCTTACAGTATGAAGCTTTCTTT.

This clone came up a few times. The gene calls are TRBV30 and TRBJ1-2; D not resolved. The CDR3 runs 14 residues. Germline V CDR1 and CDR2: GTSNPN, SVGIG (reference sequence). V lost 3 bases to trimming and J lost 8 bases, with 19 bases between them. The CDR3 loop is CAWSSAGPSIGYTF. As DNA, the CDR3 is TGTGCCTGGAGCTCAGCAGGACCCTCTATCGGCTACACCTTC. The full variable domain, with the rest looked up from reference TRBV30 and TRBJ1-2, is SQTIHQWPATLVQPVGSPLSLECTVEGTSNPNLYWYRQAAGRGLQLLFYSVGIGQISSEVPQNLSASRPQDRQFILSSKKLLLSDSGFYLCAWSSAGPSIGYTFGSGTRLTVV.

This clone was counted a few times. The V call is TRBV6-1, the J call TRBJ1-4; the match to TRBD1 covers 7 bases. Germline assignment: CDR1 MNHNS and CDR2 SASEGT. Trimming at V came to 7 bases and at J to 4 bases, leaving 0 bases not matched to a gene. The CDR3 totals 12 residues. The CDR3 region is CASNRGNEKLFF. In nucleotides, the CDR3 is TGTGCCAGCAACAGGGGTAATGAAAAACTGTTTTTT.